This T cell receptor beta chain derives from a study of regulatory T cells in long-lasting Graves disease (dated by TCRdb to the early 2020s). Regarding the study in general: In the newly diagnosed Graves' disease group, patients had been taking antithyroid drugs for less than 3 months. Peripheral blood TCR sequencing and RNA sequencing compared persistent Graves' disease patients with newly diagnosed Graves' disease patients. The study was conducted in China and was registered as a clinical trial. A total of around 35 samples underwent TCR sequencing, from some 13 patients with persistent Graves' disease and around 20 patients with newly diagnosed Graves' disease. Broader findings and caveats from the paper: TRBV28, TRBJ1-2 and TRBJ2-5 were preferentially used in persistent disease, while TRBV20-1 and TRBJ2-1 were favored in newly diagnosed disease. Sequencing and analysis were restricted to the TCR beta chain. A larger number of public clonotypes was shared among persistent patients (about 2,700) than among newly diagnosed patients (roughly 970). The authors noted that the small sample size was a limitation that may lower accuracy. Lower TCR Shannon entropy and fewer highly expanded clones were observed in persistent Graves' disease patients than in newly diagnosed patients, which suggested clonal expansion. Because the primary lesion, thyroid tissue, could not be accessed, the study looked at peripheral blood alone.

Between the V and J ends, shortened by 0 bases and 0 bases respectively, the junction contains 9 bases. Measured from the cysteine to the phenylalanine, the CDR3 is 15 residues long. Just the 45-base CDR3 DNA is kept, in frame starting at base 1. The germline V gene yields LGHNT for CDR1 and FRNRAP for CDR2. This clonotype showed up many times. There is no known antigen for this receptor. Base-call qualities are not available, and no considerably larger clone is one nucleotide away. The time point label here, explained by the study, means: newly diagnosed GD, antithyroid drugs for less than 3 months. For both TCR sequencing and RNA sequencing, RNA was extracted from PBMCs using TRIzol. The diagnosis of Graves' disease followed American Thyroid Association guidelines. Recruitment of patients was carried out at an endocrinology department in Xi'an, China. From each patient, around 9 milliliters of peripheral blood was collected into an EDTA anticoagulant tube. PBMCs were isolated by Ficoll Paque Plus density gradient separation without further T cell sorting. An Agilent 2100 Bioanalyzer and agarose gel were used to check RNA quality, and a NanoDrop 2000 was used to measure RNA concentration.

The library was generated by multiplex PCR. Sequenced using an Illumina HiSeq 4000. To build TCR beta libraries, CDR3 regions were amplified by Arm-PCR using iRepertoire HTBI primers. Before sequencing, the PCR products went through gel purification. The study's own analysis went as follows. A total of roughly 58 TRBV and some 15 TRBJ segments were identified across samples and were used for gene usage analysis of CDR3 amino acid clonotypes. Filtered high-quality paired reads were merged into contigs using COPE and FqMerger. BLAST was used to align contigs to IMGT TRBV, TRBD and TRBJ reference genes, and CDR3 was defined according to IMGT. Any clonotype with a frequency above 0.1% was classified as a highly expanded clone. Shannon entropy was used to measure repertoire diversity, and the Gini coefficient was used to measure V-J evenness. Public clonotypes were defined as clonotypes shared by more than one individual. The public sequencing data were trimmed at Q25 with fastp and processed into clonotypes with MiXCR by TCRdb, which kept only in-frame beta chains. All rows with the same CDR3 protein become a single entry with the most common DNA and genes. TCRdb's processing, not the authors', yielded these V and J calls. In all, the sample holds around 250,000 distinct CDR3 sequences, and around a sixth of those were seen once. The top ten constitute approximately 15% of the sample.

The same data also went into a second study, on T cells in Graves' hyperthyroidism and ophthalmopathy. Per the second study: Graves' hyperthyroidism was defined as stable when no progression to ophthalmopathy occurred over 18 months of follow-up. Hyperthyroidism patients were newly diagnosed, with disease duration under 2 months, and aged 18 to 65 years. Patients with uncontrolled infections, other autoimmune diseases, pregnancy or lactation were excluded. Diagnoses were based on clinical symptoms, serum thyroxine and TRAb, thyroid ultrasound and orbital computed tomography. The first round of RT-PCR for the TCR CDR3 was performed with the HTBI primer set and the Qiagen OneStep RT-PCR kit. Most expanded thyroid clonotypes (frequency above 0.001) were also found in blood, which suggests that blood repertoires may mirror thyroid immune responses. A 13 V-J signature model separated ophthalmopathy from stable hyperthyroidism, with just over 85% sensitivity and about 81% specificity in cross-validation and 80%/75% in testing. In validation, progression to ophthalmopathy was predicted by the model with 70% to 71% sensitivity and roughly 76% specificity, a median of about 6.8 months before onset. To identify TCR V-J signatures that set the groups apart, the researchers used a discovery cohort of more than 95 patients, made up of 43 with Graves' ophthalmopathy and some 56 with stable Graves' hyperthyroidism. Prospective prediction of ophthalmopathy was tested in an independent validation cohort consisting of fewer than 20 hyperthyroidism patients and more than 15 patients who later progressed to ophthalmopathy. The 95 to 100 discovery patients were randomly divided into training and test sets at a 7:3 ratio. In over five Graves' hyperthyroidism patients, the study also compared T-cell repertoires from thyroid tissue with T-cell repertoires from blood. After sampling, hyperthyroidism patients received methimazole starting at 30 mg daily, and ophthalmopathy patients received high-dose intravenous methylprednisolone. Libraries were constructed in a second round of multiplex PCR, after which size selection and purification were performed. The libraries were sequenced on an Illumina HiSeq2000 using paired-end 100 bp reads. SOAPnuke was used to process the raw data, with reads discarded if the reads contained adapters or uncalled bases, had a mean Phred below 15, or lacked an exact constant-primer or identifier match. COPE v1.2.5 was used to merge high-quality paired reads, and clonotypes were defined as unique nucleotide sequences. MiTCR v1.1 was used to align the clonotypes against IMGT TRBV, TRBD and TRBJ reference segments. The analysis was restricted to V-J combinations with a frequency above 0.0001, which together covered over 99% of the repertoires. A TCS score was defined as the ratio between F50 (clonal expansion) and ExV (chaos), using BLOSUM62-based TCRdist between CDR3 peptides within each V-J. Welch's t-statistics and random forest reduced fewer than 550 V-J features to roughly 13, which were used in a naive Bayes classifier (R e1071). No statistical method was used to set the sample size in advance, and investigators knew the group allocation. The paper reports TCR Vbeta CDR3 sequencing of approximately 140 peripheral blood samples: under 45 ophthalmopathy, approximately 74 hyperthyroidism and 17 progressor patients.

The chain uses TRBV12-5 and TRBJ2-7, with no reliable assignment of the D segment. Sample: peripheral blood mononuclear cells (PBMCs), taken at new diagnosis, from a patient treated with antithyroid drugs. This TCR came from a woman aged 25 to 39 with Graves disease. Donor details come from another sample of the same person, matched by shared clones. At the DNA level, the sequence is TGTGCTAGTGGTTTGGTACAGTCAGTCTCCTACGAGCAGTACTTC. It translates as CASGLVQSVSYEQYF.